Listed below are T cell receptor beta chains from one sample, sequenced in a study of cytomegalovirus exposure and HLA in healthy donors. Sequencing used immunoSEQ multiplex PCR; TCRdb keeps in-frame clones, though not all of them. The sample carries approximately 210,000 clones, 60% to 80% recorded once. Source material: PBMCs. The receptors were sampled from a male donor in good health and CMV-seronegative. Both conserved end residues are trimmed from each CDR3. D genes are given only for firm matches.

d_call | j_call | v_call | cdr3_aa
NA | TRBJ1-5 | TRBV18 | ASNTGPNQPQH
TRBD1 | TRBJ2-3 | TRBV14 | ASGQGSTDTQY
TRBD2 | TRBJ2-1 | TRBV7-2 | ASSSIAGVANEQF
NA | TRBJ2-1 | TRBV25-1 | ASSDPVRGPPSDEQF
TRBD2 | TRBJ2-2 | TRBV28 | ASSLRLAGFLKPGELF
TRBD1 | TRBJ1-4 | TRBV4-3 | ASSQGQGKATNEKLF
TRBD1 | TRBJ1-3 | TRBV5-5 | ASSIGQGMDGNTIY
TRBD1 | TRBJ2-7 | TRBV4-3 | ASSQIAPGQIYEQY
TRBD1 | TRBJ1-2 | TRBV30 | ALLHRGPYYGYT
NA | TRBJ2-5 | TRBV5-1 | ASSLFEETQY
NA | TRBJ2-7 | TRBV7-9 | ASSFYQADDYEQY
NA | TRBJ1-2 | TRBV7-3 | ASSSPPRGIGYT
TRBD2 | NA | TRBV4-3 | ASSRTRTSGRVSEQY
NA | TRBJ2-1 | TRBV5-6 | ASSLHRSSYNEQF
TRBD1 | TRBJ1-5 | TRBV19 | ASIGGQGANQPQH
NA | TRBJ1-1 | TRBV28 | ASSFFPRNTEAF
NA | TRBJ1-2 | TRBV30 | AWSRPDYGYT
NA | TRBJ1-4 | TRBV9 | ASSVGPTEKLF
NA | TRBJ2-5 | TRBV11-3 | ASSSGREETQY
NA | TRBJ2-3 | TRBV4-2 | ASSQEGDDGMTDTQY
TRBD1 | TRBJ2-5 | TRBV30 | AWGTGAYQETQY
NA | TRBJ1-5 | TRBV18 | ASSPRTDDSNQPQH
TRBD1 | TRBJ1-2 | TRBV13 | ASSFAGTGGIEFGYT
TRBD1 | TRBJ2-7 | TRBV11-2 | ASSLSTGGLYEQY
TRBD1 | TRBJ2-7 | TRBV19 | ASSASIRTGGYEQY
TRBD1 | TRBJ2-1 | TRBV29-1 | SADRGGFNEQF
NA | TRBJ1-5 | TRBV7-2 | ASSPPSWSNQPQH
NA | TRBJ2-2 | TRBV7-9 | ASSVYPDISNTGELF
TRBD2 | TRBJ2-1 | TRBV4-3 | ASSQDRGGLMDEQF
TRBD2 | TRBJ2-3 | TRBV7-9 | ATRGVDPDTQY
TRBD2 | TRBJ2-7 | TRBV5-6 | ASSLWGGLSYEQY
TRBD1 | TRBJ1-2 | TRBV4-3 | ASSRIDREIYGYT
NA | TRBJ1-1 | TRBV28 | ASSLFQGRVEAF